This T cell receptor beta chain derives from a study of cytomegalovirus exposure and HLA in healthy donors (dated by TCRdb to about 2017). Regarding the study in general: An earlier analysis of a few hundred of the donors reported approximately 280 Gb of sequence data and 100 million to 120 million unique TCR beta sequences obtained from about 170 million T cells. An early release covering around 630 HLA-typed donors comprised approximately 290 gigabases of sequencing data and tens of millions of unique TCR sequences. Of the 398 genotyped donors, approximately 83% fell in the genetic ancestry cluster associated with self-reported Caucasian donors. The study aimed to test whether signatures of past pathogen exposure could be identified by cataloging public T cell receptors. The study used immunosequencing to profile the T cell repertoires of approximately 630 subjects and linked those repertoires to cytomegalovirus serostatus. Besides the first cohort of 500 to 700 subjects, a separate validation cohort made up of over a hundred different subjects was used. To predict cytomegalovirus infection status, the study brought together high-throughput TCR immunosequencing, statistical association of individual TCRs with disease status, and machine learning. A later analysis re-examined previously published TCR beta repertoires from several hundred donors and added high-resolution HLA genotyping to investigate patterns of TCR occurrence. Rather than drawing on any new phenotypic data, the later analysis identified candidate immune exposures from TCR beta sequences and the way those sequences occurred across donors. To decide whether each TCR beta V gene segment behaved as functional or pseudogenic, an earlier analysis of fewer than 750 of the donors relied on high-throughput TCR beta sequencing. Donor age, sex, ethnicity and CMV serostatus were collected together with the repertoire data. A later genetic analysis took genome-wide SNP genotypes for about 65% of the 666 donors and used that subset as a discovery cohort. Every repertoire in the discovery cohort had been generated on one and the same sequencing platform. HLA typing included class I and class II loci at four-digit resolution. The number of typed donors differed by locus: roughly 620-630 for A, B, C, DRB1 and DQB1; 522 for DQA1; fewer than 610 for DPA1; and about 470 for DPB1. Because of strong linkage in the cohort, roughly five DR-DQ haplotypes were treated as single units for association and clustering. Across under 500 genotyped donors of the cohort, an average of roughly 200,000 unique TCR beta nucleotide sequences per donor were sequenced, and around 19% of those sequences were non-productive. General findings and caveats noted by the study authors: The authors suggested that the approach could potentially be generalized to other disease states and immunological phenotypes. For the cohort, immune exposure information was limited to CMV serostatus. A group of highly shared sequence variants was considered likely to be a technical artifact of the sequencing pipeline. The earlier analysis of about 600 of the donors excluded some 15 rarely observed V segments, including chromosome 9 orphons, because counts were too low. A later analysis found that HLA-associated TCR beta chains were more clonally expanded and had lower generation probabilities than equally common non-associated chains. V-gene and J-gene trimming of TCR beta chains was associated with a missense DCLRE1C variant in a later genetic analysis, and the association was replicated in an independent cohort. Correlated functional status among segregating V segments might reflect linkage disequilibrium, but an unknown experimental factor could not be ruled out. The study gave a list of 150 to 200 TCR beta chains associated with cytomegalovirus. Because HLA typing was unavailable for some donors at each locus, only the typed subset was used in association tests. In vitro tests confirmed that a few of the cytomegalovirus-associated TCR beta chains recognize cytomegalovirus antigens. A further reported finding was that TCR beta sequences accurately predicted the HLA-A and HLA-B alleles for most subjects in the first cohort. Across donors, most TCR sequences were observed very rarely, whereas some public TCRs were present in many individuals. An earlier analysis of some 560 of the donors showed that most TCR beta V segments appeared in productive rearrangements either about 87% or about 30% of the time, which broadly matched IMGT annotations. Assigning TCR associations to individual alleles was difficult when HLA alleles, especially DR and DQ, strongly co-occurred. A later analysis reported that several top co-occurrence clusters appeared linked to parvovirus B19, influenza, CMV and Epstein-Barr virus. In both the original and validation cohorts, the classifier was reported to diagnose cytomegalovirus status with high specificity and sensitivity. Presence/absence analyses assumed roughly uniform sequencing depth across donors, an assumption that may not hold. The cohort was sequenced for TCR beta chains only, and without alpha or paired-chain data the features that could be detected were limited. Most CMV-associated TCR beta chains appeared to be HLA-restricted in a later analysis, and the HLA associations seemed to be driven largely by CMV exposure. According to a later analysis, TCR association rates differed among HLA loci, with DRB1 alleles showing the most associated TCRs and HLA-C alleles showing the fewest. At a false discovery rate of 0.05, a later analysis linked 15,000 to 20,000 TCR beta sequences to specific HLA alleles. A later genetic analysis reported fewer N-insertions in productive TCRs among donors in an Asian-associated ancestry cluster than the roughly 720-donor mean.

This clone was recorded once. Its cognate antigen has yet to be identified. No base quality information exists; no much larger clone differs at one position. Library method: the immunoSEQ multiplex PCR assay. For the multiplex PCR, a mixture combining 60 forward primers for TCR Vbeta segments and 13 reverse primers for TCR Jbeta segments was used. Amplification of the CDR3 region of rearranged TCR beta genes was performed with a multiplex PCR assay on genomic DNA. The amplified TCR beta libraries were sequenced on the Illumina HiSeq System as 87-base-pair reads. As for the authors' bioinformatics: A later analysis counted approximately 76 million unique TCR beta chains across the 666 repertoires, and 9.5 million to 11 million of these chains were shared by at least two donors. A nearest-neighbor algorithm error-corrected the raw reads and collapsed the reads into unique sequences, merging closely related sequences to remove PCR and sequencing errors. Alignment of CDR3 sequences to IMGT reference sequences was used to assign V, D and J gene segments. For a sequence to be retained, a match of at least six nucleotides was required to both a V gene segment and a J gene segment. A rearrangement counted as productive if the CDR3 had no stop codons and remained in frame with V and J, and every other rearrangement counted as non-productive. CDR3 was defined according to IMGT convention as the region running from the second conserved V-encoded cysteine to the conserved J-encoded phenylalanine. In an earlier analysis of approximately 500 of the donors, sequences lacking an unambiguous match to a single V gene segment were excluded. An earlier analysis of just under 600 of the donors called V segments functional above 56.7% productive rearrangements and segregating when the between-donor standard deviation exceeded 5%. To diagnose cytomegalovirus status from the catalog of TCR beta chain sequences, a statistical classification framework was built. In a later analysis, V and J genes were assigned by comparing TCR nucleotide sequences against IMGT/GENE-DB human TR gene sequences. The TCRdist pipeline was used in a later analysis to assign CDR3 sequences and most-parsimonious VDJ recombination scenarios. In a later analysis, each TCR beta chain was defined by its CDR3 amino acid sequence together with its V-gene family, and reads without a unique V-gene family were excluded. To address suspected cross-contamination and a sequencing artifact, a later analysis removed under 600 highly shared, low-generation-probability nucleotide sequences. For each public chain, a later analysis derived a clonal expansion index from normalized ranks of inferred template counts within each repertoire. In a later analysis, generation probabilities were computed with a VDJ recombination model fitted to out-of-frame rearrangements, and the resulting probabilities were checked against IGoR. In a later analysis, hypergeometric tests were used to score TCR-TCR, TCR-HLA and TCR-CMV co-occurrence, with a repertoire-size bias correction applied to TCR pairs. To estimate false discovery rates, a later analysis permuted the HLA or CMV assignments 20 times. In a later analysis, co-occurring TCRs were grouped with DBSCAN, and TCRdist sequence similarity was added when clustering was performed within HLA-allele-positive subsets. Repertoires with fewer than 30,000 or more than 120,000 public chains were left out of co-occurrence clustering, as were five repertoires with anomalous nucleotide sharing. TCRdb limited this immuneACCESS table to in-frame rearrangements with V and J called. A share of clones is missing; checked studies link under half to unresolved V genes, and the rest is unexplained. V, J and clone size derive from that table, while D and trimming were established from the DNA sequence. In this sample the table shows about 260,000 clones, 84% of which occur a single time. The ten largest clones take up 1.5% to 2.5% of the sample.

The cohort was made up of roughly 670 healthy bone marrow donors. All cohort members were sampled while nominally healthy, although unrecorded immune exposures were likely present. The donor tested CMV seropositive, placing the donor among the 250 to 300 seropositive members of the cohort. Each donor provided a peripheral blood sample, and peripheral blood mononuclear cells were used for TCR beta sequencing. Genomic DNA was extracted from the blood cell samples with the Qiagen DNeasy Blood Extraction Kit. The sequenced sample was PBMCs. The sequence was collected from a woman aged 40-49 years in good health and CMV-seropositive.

The DNA sequence is TGTGCCAGCAGCTTACTAGGCGGCAGTTTGGGTGGAAACACCATATATTTT. This is translated as CASSLLGGSLGGNTIYF. The chain employs TRBV7-9 and TRBJ1-3, with no confident D gene call. Including the terminal cysteine and phenylalanine, the CDR3 comprises 17 residues. Only the CDR3 DNA stays, 51 bases, in frame from base 1. V sheds 2 bases and J sheds 3 bases, leaving 17 bases between their ends. From a lookup of the germline V gene (reference sequence), CDR1 and CDR2 are SEHNR and FQNEAQ.